This record covers a single T cell receptor beta chain. This entry belongs to a study of blood T cell repertoires in COVID-19. Study-wide background: PBMCs, B-cell-depleted T cells, or T cells provided the cDNA or gDNA that made up the material.

The assay was immunoSEQ multiplex PCR, and TCRdb's table has in-frame clones only and misses some. The top ten hold more than 3% of the sample, which has 200,000 to 250,000 clones, over 70% seen once. V lost 1 base and J lost 7, with 11 bases in between. In germline, CDR1 is LNHDA, CDR2 SQIVND (reference sequence). The CDR3 loop spans 14 amino acids. This sequence joins TRBV19 and TRBJ1-5; D remains ambiguous. This clonotype was obtained from a woman in her thirties who had been exposed to COVID-19. Source material: PBMCs or T cells enriched from blood (not recorded which). In DNA, the CDR3 is TGTGCCAGTAGTATAGGGCAGAGGCGGCAGCCCCAGCATTTT. Translated, it gives CASSIGQRRQPQHF.